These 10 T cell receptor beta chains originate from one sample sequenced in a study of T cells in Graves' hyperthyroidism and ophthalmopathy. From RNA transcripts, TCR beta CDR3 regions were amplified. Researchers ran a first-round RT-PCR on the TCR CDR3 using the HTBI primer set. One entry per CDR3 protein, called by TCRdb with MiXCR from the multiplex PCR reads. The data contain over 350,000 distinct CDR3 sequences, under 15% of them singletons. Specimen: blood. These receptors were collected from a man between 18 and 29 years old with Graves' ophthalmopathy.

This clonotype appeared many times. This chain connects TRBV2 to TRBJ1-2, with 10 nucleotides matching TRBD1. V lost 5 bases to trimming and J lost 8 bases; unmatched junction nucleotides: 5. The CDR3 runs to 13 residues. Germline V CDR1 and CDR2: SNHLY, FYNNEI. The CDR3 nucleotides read TGTGCCAGCAGTACGACAGGGGGCGGGGGCTACACCTTC. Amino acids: CASSTTGGGGYTF.

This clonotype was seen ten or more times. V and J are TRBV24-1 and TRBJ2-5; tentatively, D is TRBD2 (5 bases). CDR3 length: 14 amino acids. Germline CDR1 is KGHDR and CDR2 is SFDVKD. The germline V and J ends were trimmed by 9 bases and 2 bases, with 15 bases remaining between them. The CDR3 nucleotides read TGTGCCACCTCTGGAGGTGTGTCGCAAGAGACCCAGTACTTC. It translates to CATSGGVSQETQYF.

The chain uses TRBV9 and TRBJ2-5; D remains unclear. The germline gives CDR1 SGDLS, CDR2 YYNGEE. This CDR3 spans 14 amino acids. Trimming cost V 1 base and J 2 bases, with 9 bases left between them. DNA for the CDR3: TGTGCCAGCAGCGTATCTGGCGCACAAGAGACCCAGTACTTC. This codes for CASSVSGAQETQYF.

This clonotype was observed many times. The CDR3 loop reads CASSVGRKVEAFF. Written as DNA, the CDR3 is TGTGCCAGCAGTGTCGGCAGAAAAGTTGAAGCTTTCTTT. The chain uses TRBV2 and TRBJ1-1, with D hard to call. Trimming removed 4 bases from V and 7 bases from J, with 13 bases in between. CDR1 and CDR2 from the germline V gene are SNHLY and FYNNEI. The CDR3 totals 13 residues.

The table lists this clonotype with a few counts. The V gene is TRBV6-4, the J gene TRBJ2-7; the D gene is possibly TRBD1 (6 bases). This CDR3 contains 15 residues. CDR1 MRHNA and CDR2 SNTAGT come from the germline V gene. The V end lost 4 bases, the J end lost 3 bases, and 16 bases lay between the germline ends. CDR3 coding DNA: TGTGCCAGCAGTGTCCGGGACACAAGATACTACGAGCAGTACTTC. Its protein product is CASSVRDTRYYEQYF.

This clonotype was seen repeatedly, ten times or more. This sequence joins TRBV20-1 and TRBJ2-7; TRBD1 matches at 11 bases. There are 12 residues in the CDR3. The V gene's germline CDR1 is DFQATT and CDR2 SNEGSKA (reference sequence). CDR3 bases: TGCAGCGGGACAGGGGGCTCCTACGAGCAGTACTTC. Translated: CSGTGGSYEQYF.

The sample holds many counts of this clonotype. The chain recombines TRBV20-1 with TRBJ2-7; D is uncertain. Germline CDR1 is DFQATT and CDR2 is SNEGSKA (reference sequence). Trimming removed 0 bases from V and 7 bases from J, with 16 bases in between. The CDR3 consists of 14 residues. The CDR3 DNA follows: TGCAGTGCTAGAGATAACTGGATCAAGCGAGAGCAGTACTTC. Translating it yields CSARDNWIKREQYF.

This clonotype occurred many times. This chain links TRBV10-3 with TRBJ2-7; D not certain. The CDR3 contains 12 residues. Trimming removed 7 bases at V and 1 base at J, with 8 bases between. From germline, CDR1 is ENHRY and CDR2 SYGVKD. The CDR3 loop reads CAIMRSSYEQYF. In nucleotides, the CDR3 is TGTGCCATCATGCGAAGTTCCTACGAGCAGTACTTC.

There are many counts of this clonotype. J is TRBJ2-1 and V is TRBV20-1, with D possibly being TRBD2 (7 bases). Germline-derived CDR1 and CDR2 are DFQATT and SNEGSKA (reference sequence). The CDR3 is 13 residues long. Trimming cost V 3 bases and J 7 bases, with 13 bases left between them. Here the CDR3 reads CSASGGLSNEQFF. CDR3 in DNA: TGCAGTGCTAGCGGGGGGCTGTCTAATGAGCAGTTCTTC.

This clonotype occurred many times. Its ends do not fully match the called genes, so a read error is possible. CDR3 amino acids: CASRESGQGAETQYF. The CDR3 nucleotides are TGTGCCAGCCGTGAGTCCGGGCAGGGGGCCGAGACCCAGTACTTC. This sequence joins TRBV2 and TRBJ2-5, with 8 bases fitting TRBD1. This CDR3 contains 15 residues. Germline V gives CDR1 SNHLY, CDR2 FYNNEI.